What follows are 27 T cell receptor beta chains derived from one specimen sequenced in a study of cytomegalovirus exposure and HLA in healthy donors. A multiplex PCR was run with 60 Vbeta primers and 13 Jbeta primers. This table comes from immunoSEQ multiplex PCR, and its TCRdb copy is limited to in-frame clones, with some not included. This sample's table has about 100,000 clones. Sequences were obtained from PBMCs. All receptors come from a girl between 10 and 17 years old in good health and CMV-seropositive.

The chain has TRBV5-5 and TRBJ2-3; 9 bases fit TRBD2. Germline CDR1 SGHKS, CDR2 YYEKEE (reference sequence). The CDR3 is made up of 15 amino acids. V lost 0 bases to trimming and J lost 2 bases; unmatched junction nucleotides: 1. CDR3 bases: TGTGCCAGCAGCTTGGTAGCGGGGGACACAGATACGCAGTATTTT. Amino acid sequence: CASSLVAGDTDTQYF.

The V and J genes are TRBV30 and TRBJ1-2, with D possibly being TRBD1 (6 bases). Trimming removed 2 bases from V and 14 bases from J, with 15 bases in between. This CDR3 is 11 amino acids long. Per the germline V gene, CDR1 is GTSNPN and CDR2 is SVGIG (reference sequence). The CDR3, as DNA: TGTGCCTGGAGTCAGGGGATCTCATTAACCTTC. Residues: CAWSQGISLTF.

J is TRBJ1-3 and V is TRBV30; D not certain. This CDR3 contains 15 residues. Germline V gene data show CDR1 as GTSNPN and CDR2 as SVGIG (reference sequence). With 4 bases removed from V and 4 bases from J, the gap between germline ends came to 17 bases. The CDR3 region has the DNA TGTGCCTGGAATGTAGGAGGGCCTTTCGGAAACACCATATATTTT. Protein product: CAWNVGGPFGNTIYF.

The chain uses TRBV18 and TRBJ1-3; D gene uncertain. CDR3 length: 12 residues. The V end was cut by 6 bases, the J end by 3 bases, with 6 bases between. The germline V gene has CDR1 KGHSH and CDR2 LQKENI. The CDR3 nucleotides read TGTGCCAGCTCCCTCGTTGGAAACACCATATATTTT. As protein: CASSLVGNTIYF.

With regard to this clone: One end of the junction varies from germline; a read error may be responsible. Other DNA sequences in the sample encode the same CDR3. This chain connects TRBV5-4 to TRBJ1-2; unclear D gene. Germline CDR1 is SGHNT and CDR2 is YYREEE (reference sequence). The CDR3 is 15 residues long. CDR3 sequence reads: CASSLAHRTNYGYTF. The DNA for the CDR3 is TGCGCCAGCAGCTTGGCGCACAGAACTAACTATGGCTACACCTTC. Supplemented by reference TRBV5-4 and TRBJ1-2, the full variable domain reads ETGVTQSPTHLIKTRGQQVTLRCSSQSGHNTVSWYQQALGQGPQFIFQYYREEENGRGNFPPRFSGLQFPNYSSELNVNALELDDSALYLCASSLAHRTNYGYTFGSGTRLTVV.

The chain couples TRBV7-8 to TRBJ1-5, with D tentatively TRBD1 (5 bases). Per germline, CDR1 SGHVS and CDR2 FQNEAQ. V was trimmed by 3 bases and J by 0 bases, leaving 9 bases between them. The CDR3 covers 15 residues. The CDR3 sequence is CASSLGGFSNQPQHF. The CDR3 nucleotides are TGTGCCAGCAGCTTGGGGGGGTTTAGCAATCAGCCCCAGCATTTT.

The CDR3 DNA sequence: TGTGCCAGCAGCTCCATTGGGACAGGGAATGAAAAACTGTTTTTT. It codes for CASSSIGTGNEKLFF. The chain carries TRBV7-9 and TRBJ1-4; 9 bases line up with TRBD1. CDR1 and CDR2 (germline): SEHNR, FQNEAQ (reference sequence). With V trimmed by 4 bases and J by 5 bases, 5 bases remained unmatched. The CDR3 consists of 15 residues.

The chain has TRBV27 and TRBJ1-6, with D possibly TRBD1 on 6 matching bases. CDR3 size: 15 residues. The V gene lost 8 bases and the J gene lost 7 bases, with 18 bases spanning the gap. The germline gives CDR1 MNHEY, CDR2 SMNVEV (reference sequence). CDR3 nucleotide sequence: TGTGCCAGCCGAAATACCTACAGGGTAAATTCACCCCTCCACTTT. Translation: CASRNTYRVNSPLHF.

This CDR3 is CASSYGTGVNNGELFF. CDR3 nucleotide sequence: TGTGCCAGCAGCTATGGGACAGGGGTTAATAACGGGGAGCTGTTTTTT. The chain recombines TRBV7-2 with TRBJ2-2; 10 bases are a match to TRBD1. Looked up from germline, CDR1 is SGHTA and CDR2 is FQGNSA. This CDR3 has 16 amino acids. Losses at the gene ends were 4 bases for V and 7 bases for J; bases not matched to a gene: 9.

The chain links TRBV4-2 to TRBJ2-1; 8 bases fit TRBD2. V shed 2 bases, J shed 6 bases, and the junction held 3 bases outside the gene matches. The length of the CDR3 is 14 residues. CDR1 is LGHNA and CDR2 is YNFKEQ in the germline V gene. CDR3 sequence (DNA): TGTGCCAGCAGCCAACTTGGACTAGCCAATGAGCAGTTCTTC. Encoded protein: CASSQLGLANEQFF.

The rearrangement links TRBV4-2 to TRBJ1-4; 7 bases agree with TRBD1. From germline, CDR1 is LGHNA and CDR2 YNFKEQ. The ends lost 3 bases at V and 3 bases at J; junction bases unmatched: 4. The CDR3 runs 15 residues. For the CDR3, the DNA is TGTGCCAGCAGCCAGGGACAGCTCTCTAATGAAAAACTGTTTTTT. Its protein is CASSQGQLSNEKLFF.

The chain has TRBV4-1 and TRBJ2-7, with TRBD2 matching over 7 bases. With V trimmed by 5 bases and J by 2 bases, 9 bases remained unmatched. Germline loops: CDR1 MGHRA, CDR2 YSYEKL. This CDR3 spans 15 amino acids. CDR3 sequence reads: CASSSTSDFTYEQYF. The CDR3 bases are TGCGCCAGCAGCTCTACTAGCGACTTTACCTACGAGCAGTACTTC.

The chain combines TRBV11-2 with TRBJ2-1, with a weak D call TRBD1 (6 bases). CDR1 and CDR2 from the germline V gene are SGHAT and FQNNGV. The V end lost 5 bases, the J end lost 7 bases, and 12 bases lay between the germline ends. The CDR3 is 13 amino acids. CDR3 amino acids: CASSAQGWNEQFF. The DNA of the CDR3 is TGTGCCAGCAGCGCACAGGGTTGGAATGAGCAGTTCTTC.

The chain has TRBV6-5 and TRBJ1-2; 12 bases are shared with TRBD1. The V gene's germline CDR1 is MNHEY and CDR2 SVGAGI. The CDR3 sequence is 16 residues long. V gave up 4 bases and J gave up 4 bases; unmatched junction bases: 7. CDR3 sequence: CASSSAGTGGGYGYTF. In nucleotides, the CDR3 is TGTGCCAGCAGTTCCGCGGGGACAGGGGGCGGCTATGGCTACACCTTC.

This chain connects TRBV6-4 to TRBJ2-1; TRBD1 matches at 7 bases. Germline loops: CDR1 MRHNA, CDR2 SNTAGT. The length of the CDR3 is 13 residues. V gave up 0 bases and J gave up 15 bases; unmatched junction bases: 8. The CDR3 reads CASSDSGQGQRFF. Here the CDR3 DNA reads TGTGCCAGCAGTGACTCCGGGCAGGGACAGAGGTTCTTC.

CDR3 amino acids: CASSRAGSGQGLNYGYTF. DNA of the CDR3: TGTGCCAGCAGCCGGGCCGGCTCGGGACAGGGTCTTAACTATGGCTACACCTTC. The chain is built from TRBV9 and TRBJ1-2; TRBD1 aligns across 9 bases. The CDR3 runs 18 residues. V was clipped by 4 bases and J by 1 base; unmatched bases: 14. In germline, CDR1 is SGDLS, CDR2 YYNGEE.

The chain has TRBV6-6 and TRBJ2-7; 16 bases are a match to TRBD2. Germline CDR1 MNHNY, CDR2 SVGAGI (reference sequence). This CDR3 region has 14 residues. V gave up 8 bases and J gave up 2 bases; unmatched junction bases: 0. The CDR3 here is CASGTSGGAYEQYV. The CDR3 bases are TGTGCCAGCGGGACTAGCGGGGGGGCCTACGAGCAGTACGTC.

Here the CDR3 DNA reads TGTGCCAGCAGTTTTCCGGGGGGGGGTGGCTACACCTTC. This gives the protein CASSFPGGGGYTF. The chain is built from TRBV27 and TRBJ1-2, with D perhaps matching TRBD1 (5 bases). This CDR3 region has 13 residues. Trimming stripped 3 bases from V and 7 bases from J, with 12 bases between. Germline V lookup: CDR1 MNHEY, CDR2 SMNVEV (reference sequence).

V usage is TRBV4-3 and J usage is TRBJ1-2, with 10 nucleotides matching TRBD1. V shed 2 bases and J 1 base; nucleotides not matched to a gene: 7. The CDR3 extends over 17 amino acids. CDR1 is LGHNA, CDR2 YSLEER, per germline. CDR3 amino acids: CASSQQHGQGVNYGYTF. CDR3 nucleotide sequence: TGCGCCAGCAGCCAACAACATGGACAGGGGGTTAACTATGGCTACACCTTC.

This chain uses TRBV27 with TRBJ1-3; D is unclear. Germline values: CDR1 MNHEY, CDR2 SMNVEV (reference sequence). The CDR3 totals 13 residues. Between the trimmed V and J ends, which lost 5 bases and 7 bases, there was a span of 12 bases. The CDR3 DNA is TGTGCCAGCAGTCGACGGGAAGACAACACCATATATTTT. Residues: CASSRREDNTIYF.

This chain links TRBV13 with TRBJ2-1; 15 bases map to TRBD2. V dropped 4 bases and J dropped 0; count of bases not matched to a gene: 7. Germline CDR1 and CDR2: PRHDT and FYEKMQ (reference sequence). This CDR3 contains 19 residues. CDR3 sequence reads: CASSSIGLAGGPSYNEQFF. The CDR3 DNA follows: TGTGCCAGCAGCTCCATAGGACTAGCGGGGGGGCCCTCCTACAATGAGCAGTTCTTC.

V usage is TRBV5-6 and J usage is TRBJ1-2; D is possibly TRBD1 (5 bases). Trimming removed 3 bases at V and 4 bases at J, with 16 bases between. Germline V gene lookup returns CDR1 SGHDT and CDR2 YYEEEE. CDR3 length equals 15 residues. The CDR3 is CASSYPTEEAYGYTF. The CDR3 DNA follows: TGTGCCAGCAGCTACCCGACAGAAGAGGCCTATGGCTACACCTTC.

The chain joins TRBV13 to TRBJ2-2, with TRBD1 matching 11 bases. The CDR3 is 14 residues long. The germline V gene has CDR1 PRHDT and CDR2 FYEKMQ (reference sequence). V gave up 7 bases and J gave up 6 bases; unmatched junction bases: 4. The CDR3 DNA is TGTGCCAGCACCGGGACAGGGGGTGCCGGGGAGCTGTTTTTT. As protein: CASTGTGGAGELFF.

As for this clone: Since the CDR3 does not end with the conserved phenylalanine or tryptophan, this likely comes from a read error. The V gene is TRBV11-1, the J gene TRBJ1-1; D unclear. The CDR3 length is 12 residues. Between the trimmed V and J ends, which lost 2 bases and 8 bases, there was a span of 9 bases. The germline gives CDR1 SGHAT, CDR2 FQDESV (reference sequence). The DNA of the CDR3 is TGTGCCAGCAGCTTAATAGTGGGAGAAGCTTTCCTT. This encodes CASSLIVGEAFL.

The chain is built from TRBV30 and TRBJ1-5, with D perhaps TRBD1 (5 bases). There are 15 residues in the CDR3. Germline CDR1 GTSNPN, CDR2 SVGIG (reference sequence). The germline V and J ends were trimmed by 3 bases and 0 bases, with 12 bases remaining between them. The CDR3 DNA reads TGTGCCTGGAGCCGGGGGGGGTATAGCAATCAGCCCCAGCATTTT. This sequence encodes CAWSRGGYSNQPQHF.

The gene calls are TRBV5-1 and TRBJ1-1, with D maybe TRBD1 (6 bases). V was trimmed by 0 bases and J by 5 bases, leaving 17 bases between them. This CDR3 has 16 amino acids. CDR1 and CDR2 from the germline V gene are SGHRS and YFSETQ. CDR3 region: CASSLAIYREGTEAFF. DNA of the CDR3: TGCGCCAGCAGCTTGGCCATTTACAGGGAAGGGACTGAAGCTTTCTTT.

The V gene is TRBV29-1, the J gene TRBJ2-5, with TRBD2 matching over 7 bases. V lost 4 bases and J lost 11; bases outside the gene matches: 10. The CDR3 runs 12 residues. CDR1 is SQVTM, CDR2 ANQGSEA, per germline. DNA for the CDR3: TGCAGCGTTGCGCCGAAGGGAGGGCGTCAGTACTTC. It specifies CSVAPKGGRQYF.